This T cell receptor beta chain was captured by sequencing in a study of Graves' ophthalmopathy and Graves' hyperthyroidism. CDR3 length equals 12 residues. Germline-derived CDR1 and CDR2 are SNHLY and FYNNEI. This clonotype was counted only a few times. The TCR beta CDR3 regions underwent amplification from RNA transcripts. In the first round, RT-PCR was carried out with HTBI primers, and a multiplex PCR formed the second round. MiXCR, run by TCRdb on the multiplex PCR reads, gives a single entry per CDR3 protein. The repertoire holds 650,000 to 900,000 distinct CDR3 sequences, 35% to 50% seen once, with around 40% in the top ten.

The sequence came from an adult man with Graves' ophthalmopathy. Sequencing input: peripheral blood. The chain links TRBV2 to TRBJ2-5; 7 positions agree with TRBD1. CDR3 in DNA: TGTGCTAGAGAACAGGGGATCGAGACCCAGTACTTC. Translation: CAREQGIETQYF.